This entry features one T cell receptor beta chain sequence. The antigen is unknown. The entry originates in a study of T-cell memory formation after mild COVID-19. The study, taken as a whole, reports: Cross-reactive memory seemingly joined, as some responding clones were found in pre-infection memory. There was a balanced CD4/CD8 profile in clones contracting day 15 to 85, and later expanders leaned CD4+. CD4+ contracting clones were found mainly in CM and EM, and CD8+ ones in EMRA.

With constant-segment primers, 5'RACE yielded cDNA libraries of TCR alpha and TCR beta that carried sample barcodes and UMIs. MiXCR was run by TCRdb on the 5' RACE reads, yielding one entry per CDR3 protein. The table shows hundreds of thousands of distinct CDR3 sequences, with under 30% occurring only once. CDR3 size: 17 residues. CDR1 is LGHNA, CDR2 YNFKEQ, per germline. Between the trimmed V and J ends, which lost 4 bases and 3 bases, there was a span of 19 bases. The origin of this receptor is an adult woman who had mild COVID-19 (a few samples of this study predate the infection). Cell type and time point are not known. Sequencing used PBMCs or a T cell subset sorted from them (not recorded which). The chain carries TRBV4-2 and TRBJ2-1; D tentatively fits TRBD1 or TRBD2 (5 bases each). CDR3 DNA: TGTGCCAGCAGCCCGGGGCAAGCTTTGTCGGTCTACAATGAGCAGTTCTTC. This codes for CASSPGQALSVYNEQFF.